This T cell receptor (beta chain) was captured in a study of blood T cell repertoires in COVID-19. Assay: immunoSEQ multiplex PCR; the TCRdb copy retains only in-frame clones and omits some. Of 150,000 or so clones listed, about 80% are singletons. Trimming at V came to 4 bases and at J to 2 bases, leaving 4 bases not matched to a gene. CDR1 LNHDA and CDR2 SQIVND come from the germline V gene (reference sequence). This CDR3 has 14 residues. This chain connects TRBV19 to TRBJ1-1, with TRBD1 matching 7 bases. The TCR comes from a human donor in a cohort sampled during active COVID-19. The sequencing input was peripheral blood. The CDR3 reads CASSTEGANTEAFF. CDR3 bases: TGTGCCAGTAGTACCGAGGGGGCTAACACTGAAGCTTTCTTT. Drawing the rest from reference TRBV19 and TRBJ1-1, the complete variable domain is DGGITQSPKYLFRKEGQNVTLSCEQNLNHDAMYWYRQDPGQGLRLIYYSQIVNDFQKGDIAEGYSVSREKKESFPLTVTSAQKNPTAFYLCASSTEGANTEAFFGQGTRLTVV.